The clone carrying this TCR beta chain was recorded many times. Germline CDR1 is KGHSH and CDR2 is LQKENI. The V and J ends lost 6 bases and 0 bases, in that order; junction bases with no gene match: 14. This CDR3 region has 18 residues. Graves' hyperthyroidism showing no ophthalmopathy progression within 18 months was considered stable. The data were taken from a study of T cells in Graves' hyperthyroidism and ophthalmopathy. Amplified TCR beta CDR3 regions came from RNA transcripts. The HTBI set primed first-round TCR CDR3 RT-PCR. TCRdb re-called the multiplex PCR reads through MiXCR, storing one row per CDR3 protein. The table records over 150,000 distinct CDR3 sequences, around 16% of them present only once.

Sequenced material: blood. This clonotype originated in a woman in her forties or fifties with Graves' hyperthyroidism. V usage is TRBV18 and J usage is TRBJ1-5; 7 bases are shared with TRBD1. CDR3 coding DNA: TGTGCCAGCTCGCCTACCGGGACAGCTTCATATAGCAATCAGCCCCAGCATTTT. This gives the protein CASSPTGTASYSNQPQHF.